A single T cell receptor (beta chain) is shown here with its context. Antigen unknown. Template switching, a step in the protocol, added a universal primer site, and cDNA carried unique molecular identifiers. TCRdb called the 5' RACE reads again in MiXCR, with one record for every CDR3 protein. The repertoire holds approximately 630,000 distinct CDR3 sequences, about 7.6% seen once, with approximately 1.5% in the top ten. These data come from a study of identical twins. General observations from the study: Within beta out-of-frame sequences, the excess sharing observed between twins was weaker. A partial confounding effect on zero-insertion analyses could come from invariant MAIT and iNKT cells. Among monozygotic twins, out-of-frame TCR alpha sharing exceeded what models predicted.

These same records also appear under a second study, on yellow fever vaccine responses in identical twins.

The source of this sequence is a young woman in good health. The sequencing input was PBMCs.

The CDR3 DNA is TGTGCCAGCAGTTACGGGGGACAGGGAGGTACCGGGGAGCTGTTTTTT. Encoded protein: CASSYGGQGGTGELFF. This chain connects TRBV6-5 to TRBJ2-2; 9 bases line up with TRBD1. From germline, CDR1 is MNHEY and CDR2 SVGAGI. The trim removed 2 bases at V and 5 bases at J, leaving 6 bases unmatched. This CDR3 is 16 amino acids long.